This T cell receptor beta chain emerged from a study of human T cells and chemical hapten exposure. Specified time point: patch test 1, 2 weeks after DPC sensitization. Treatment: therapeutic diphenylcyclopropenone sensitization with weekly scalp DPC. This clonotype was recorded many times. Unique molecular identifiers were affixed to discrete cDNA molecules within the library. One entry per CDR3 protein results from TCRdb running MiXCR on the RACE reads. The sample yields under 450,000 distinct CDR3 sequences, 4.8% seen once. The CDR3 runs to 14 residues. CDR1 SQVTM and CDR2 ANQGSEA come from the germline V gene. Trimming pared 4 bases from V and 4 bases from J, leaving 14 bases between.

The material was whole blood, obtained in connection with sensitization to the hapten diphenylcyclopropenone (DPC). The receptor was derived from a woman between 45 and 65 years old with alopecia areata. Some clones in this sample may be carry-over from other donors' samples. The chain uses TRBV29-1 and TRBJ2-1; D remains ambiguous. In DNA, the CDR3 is TGCAGCGTTGTACGACGGAAATCGTACAATGAGCAGTTCTTC. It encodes CSVVRRKSYNEQFF.